The 11 T cell receptor beta chains given below trace back to one sample, sequenced in a study of T cell clonotyping in hematopoietic cell transplantation. TCRdb keeps only in-frame clones here, not all; method: immunoSEQ multiplex PCR. The sample has around 25,000 clones; around 95% are singletons. Sample: peripheral blood mononuclear cells. The receptor source for this set is a man in his forties or fifties in good health. Some clones in this sample may be carry-over from other donors' samples.

This sequence joins TRBV19 and TRBJ2-2; 10 bases match TRBD1. This CDR3 region has 16 residues. Per the germline V gene, CDR1 is LNHDA and CDR2 is SQIVND (reference sequence). Trimming cost V 5 bases and J 0 bases; bases outside gene matches: 3. CDR3 nucleotide sequence: TGTGCCAGTAGTCCCGGACAGGGGGCGAACACCGGGGAGCTGTTTTTT. This sequence encodes CASSPGQGANTGELFF.

The CDR3 region has the DNA TGTGCCAGCAGCCGGGGGCAGCCTTCGGCCCAGTACTTC. Protein sequence: CASSRGQPSAQYF. J is TRBJ2-5 and V is TRBV6-6; D might be TRBD1 or TRBD2, each matching 6 bases. CDR1 and CDR2 (germline): MNHNY, SVGAGI (reference sequence). CDR3 size: 13 residues. V lost 6 bases and J lost 9, with 17 bases in between.

This sequence joins TRBV19 and TRBJ1-1; the D is unclear. Germline V gene data show CDR1 as LNHDA and CDR2 as SQIVND (reference sequence). The CDR3 is 15 amino acids. With 0 bases removed from V and 10 bases from J, the gap between germline ends came to 18 bases. CDR3 amino acids: CASSIEPGRPEVAFF. The CDR3 DNA reads as TGTGCCAGTAGTATAGAGCCCGGAAGGCCTGAGGTAGCTTTCTTT.

This chain joins TRBV19 and TRBJ2-7, with D perhaps given as TRBD1 or TRBD2 (5 bases each). V was shortened by 6 bases and J by 6 bases, with 15 bases between the two germline ends. Germline V gene data show CDR1 as LNHDA and CDR2 as SQIVND (reference sequence). This CDR3 is 13 amino acids long. This chain's CDR3 is CASSSPGPREQYF. CDR3 DNA: TGTGCCAGTAGCTCCCCGGGACCCCGCGAGCAGTACTTC.

V is TRBV15 and J is TRBJ1-2, with TRBD1 matching 7 bases. Germline V gene data show CDR1 as LNHNV and CDR2 as YYDKDF (reference sequence). This CDR3 contains 14 residues. Unmatched junction bases numbered 12, after V lost 4 bases and J lost 10 bases. The CDR3 sequence is CATSTRQGSRVYTF. Here the CDR3 DNA reads TGTGCCACCAGCACGCGACAGGGAAGCAGGGTCTACACCTTC.

The chain has TRBV27 and TRBJ2-7; TRBD1 matches 7 bases. Trimming removed 6 bases from V and 0 bases from J; junction bases left unmatched: 2. Germline lookup yields CDR1 MNHEY and CDR2 SMNVEV (reference sequence). This CDR3 has 13 residues. CDR3 residues: CASSGDSSYEQYF. In DNA form, the CDR3 reads TGTGCCAGCAGCGGGGACAGCTCCTACGAGCAGTACTTC.

The chain employs TRBV30 and TRBJ2-7; D call uncertain. V was trimmed by 3 bases and J by 0 bases, leaving 9 bases between them. Germline-derived CDR1 and CDR2 are GTSNPN and SVGIG (reference sequence). The length of the CDR3 is 13 residues. The CDR3 reads CAWRSPSSYEQYF. The DNA of the CDR3 is TGTGCCTGGAGGAGCCCCAGCTCCTACGAGCAGTACTTC.

J is TRBJ2-7 and V is TRBV7-2; 10 nucleotides line up with TRBD2. With V trimmed by 5 bases and J by 2 bases, 6 bases remained unmatched. Germline lookup yields CDR1 SGHTA and CDR2 FQGNSA. The CDR3 extends over 15 amino acids. CDR3 region: CASSVGLAGAYEQYF. The CDR3 DNA follows: TGTGCCAGCAGCGTAGGGCTAGCGGGGGCCTACGAGCAGTACTTC. Looking up the rest from reference TRBV7-2 and TRBJ2-7 gives the full variable domain: GAGVSQSPSNKVTEKGKDVELRCDPISGHTALYWYRQSLGQGLEFLIYFQGNSAPDKSGLPSDRFSAERTGGSVSTLTIQRTQQEDSAVYLCASSVGLAGAYEQYFGPGTRLTVT.

The chain recombines TRBV6-6 with TRBJ2-7, with 7 nucleotides matching TRBD1. Trimming at V came to 7 bases and at J to 2 bases, leaving 11 bases not matched to a gene. The CDR3 contains 15 residues. Germline V gene sequence: CDR1 MNHNY, CDR2 SVGAGI (reference sequence). CDR3 nucleotides: TGTGCCAGCATCAGGGGGACGTCCGCTGCCTACGAGCAGTACTTC. Residues: CASIRGTSAAYEQYF.

The chain employs TRBV28 and TRBJ1-2; no clear D gene. The V end lost 6 bases, the J end lost 2 bases, and 4 bases lay between the germline ends. The V gene's germline CDR1 is MDHEN and CDR2 SYDVKM. The CDR3 covers 11 residues. Here the CDR3 DNA reads TGTGCCAGCAGCGTAAACTATGGCTACACCTTC. Protein: CASSVNYGYTF.

Written as DNA, the CDR3 is TGTGCCTGGGCCGGGACAGGGGTAAACACCATATATTTT. Residues: CAWAGTGVNTIYF. The chain uses TRBV30 and TRBJ1-3; 10 bases map to TRBD1. V was pared by 5 bases and J by 6 bases, with 4 bases of the junction left unmatched. The CDR3 runs 13 residues. Per germline, CDR1 GTSNPN and CDR2 SVGIG (reference sequence).